The clone carrying this TCR beta chain was counted only a few times. The table came from immunoSEQ multiplex PCR; TCRdb's copy has only in-frame clones and leaves some out. The sample contains 150,000 to 190,000 clones, about 86% of which appear only once. This sample stems from a study of blood T cell repertoires in COVID-19. Enrollees, about 18 to 95 years old, lived in approximately 25 US areas. The CDR3 is 14 residues long. The ends were cut back, 5 bases at V and 6 bases at J, with 14 bases in the middle. Germline CDR1 reads SGHVS; CDR2 reads FNYEAQ. This receptor was obtained from a man aged 45-65 years who had recovered from COVID-19. The V call is TRBV7-6, the J call TRBJ1-5, with D perhaps TRBD1 (6 bases). Specimen: PBMCs or T cells enriched from blood (not recorded which). For the CDR3, the DNA is TGTGCCAGCAGCGATTCAGGGGAGTCTCAGCCCCAGCATTTT. Its protein is CASSDSGESQPQHF.